This is a list of T cell receptor beta chains from one sample in a study of technical replicates of blood from several donors. The data were produced by immunoSEQ multiplex PCR, yet TCRdb's version contains in-frame clones alone and is incomplete. The sample has under 95,000 clones; roughly 89% are singletons. Sequencing was done on a sample of T cells isolated from PBMCs. These receptors all stem from a human donor in good health. Some clones in this sample may be carry-over from other donors' samples. Each CDR3 is given with its conserved first and last residue. Fields, in order: D gene, clone size, V gene, J gene, CDR3 protein, CDR3 DNA. A D gene is named only where the DNA matches it firmly. Not all rows give a size; the values are once, few, many and, for expanded clones, a class.

TRBD1,-,TRBV6-1,TRBJ2-5,CASRPTGTGVETQYF,TGTGCCAGCAGACCTACCGGGACAGGGGTGGAGACCCAGTACTTC
-,-,TRBV6-5,TRBJ2-3,CASSYSNQGSTDTQYF,TGTGCCAGCAGTTACTCGAATCAGGGGAGCACAGATACGCAGTATTTT
-,-,TRBV7-9,TRBJ1-4,CASSPQDRELFF,TGTGCCAGCAGCCCCCAAGACAGAGAACTGTTTTTT
TRBD2,-,TRBV28,TRBJ2-1,CASRSGRGRNEQFF,TGTGCCAGCAGAAGCGGGAGGGGACGCAATGAGCAGTTCTTC
-,-,TRBV10-3,TRBJ2-6,CAIGESGANVLTF,TGTGCCATCGGGGAGTCTGGGGCCAACGTCCTGACTTTC
-,-,TRBV29-1,TRBJ2-1,CSVAQKAGRVTYNEQFF,TGCAGCGTTGCTCAAAAAGCGGGCAGGGTGACCTACAATGAGCAGTTCTTC
TRBD1,-,TRBV29-1,TRBJ1-2,CSGRTGDGYTF,TGCAGCGGTAGGACAGGTGATGGCTACACCTTC
-,once,TRBV5-6,TRBJ1-2,CASSFGTGGNYGYTF,TGTGCCAGCAGCTTTGGTACCGGGGGTAACTATGGCTACACCTTC
-,-,TRBV18,TRBJ2-5,CASSPTDGQETQYF,TGTGCCAGCTCACCGACAGACGGGCAAGAGACCCAGTACTTC
TRBD1,-,TRBV4-1,TRBJ2-3,CASSQVFGKGATDTQYF,TGCGCCAGCAGCCAAGTGTTCGGAAAGGGGGCCACAGATACGCAGTATTTT
-,-,TRBV29-1,TRBJ1-2,CSVVTGLGYGYTF,TGCAGCGTTGTAACAGGCCTTGGGTATGGCTACACCTTC
-,-,TRBV10-1,TRBJ1-1,CASSDSWEGGNTEAFF,TGCGCCAGCAGCGACAGCTGGGAGGGGGGGAACACTGAAGCTTTCTTT
-,-,TRBV20-1,TRBJ2-1,CSARVSNEQFF,TGCAGTGCGAGGGTTTCCAATGAGCAGTTCTTC
-,-,TRBV29-1,TRBJ2-1,CSVVAGAYNEQFF,TGCAGCGTTGTAGCAGGGGCCTACAATGAGCAGTTCTTC
TRBD1,-,TRBV4-1,TRBJ1-1,CASSQGPGGWTEAFF,TGCGCCAGCAGCCAAGGCCCAGGGGGATGGACTGAAGCTTTCTTT
-,-,TRBV25-1,TRBJ2-3,CASSEYIVAGPLGDTQYF,TGTGCCAGCAGTGAATATATTGTGGCGGGGCCCCTCGGGGATACGCAGTATTTT
TRBD2,-,TRBV4-1,TRBJ2-3,CASSQALAGAGDTQYF,TGCGCCAGCAGCCAGGCGCTAGCGGGGGCGGGAGATACGCAGTATTTT
TRBD1,-,TRBV5-6,TRBJ1-2,CASSPTLGQGGAGYTF,TGTGCCAGCAGCCCGACCCTGGGACAGGGAGGCGCAGGCTACACCTTC
TRBD1,-,TRBV6-1,TRBJ2-3,CASSAYRGSDTQYF,TGTGCCAGCAGTGCCTACAGGGGGTCAGATACGCAGTATTTT
-,-,TRBV30,TRBJ1-2,CAWRRTGHGYTF,TGTGCCTGGAGGAGAACAGGGCATGGCTACACCTTC
-,-,TRBV13,TRBJ1-2,CASSTPGAYGYTF,TGTGCCAGCAGCACCCCAGGGGCATATGGCTACACCTTC
-,-,TRBV4-1,TRBJ2-7,CASSQLQGSNEQYF,TGCGCCAGCAGCCAGCTACAGGGTTCAAACGAGCAGTACTTC
TRBD1,-,TRBV7-9,TRBJ2-7,CASSLTATGPPYEQYF,TGTGCCAGCAGCTTAACCGCGACAGGGCCTCCCTACGAGCAGTACTTC
-,once,TRBV11-2,TRBJ1-3,CASSQFSPGKAGNTIYF,TGTGCCAGCAGCCAATTCTCCCCGGGTAAGGCTGGAAACACCATATATTTT
-,-,TRBV28,TRBJ1-2,CASSWGSNAYGYTF,TGTGCCAGCAGTTGGGGCAGCAACGCCTATGGCTACACCTTC